This T cell receptor beta chain was recorded in a study of breast tumors, draining lymph nodes, adjacent tissues. Study-wide points: Luminal-like breast cancer showed significantly higher tumor–nontumor repertoire similarity than basal-like. Most tumor T cells seemingly derive from lymph node, then expand in tumor.

Breast cancer patients provided tissue from their axillary draining lymph nodes. Trimming pared 3 bases from V and 4 bases from J, leaving 9 bases between. The CDR3 spans 13 residues. Per the germline V gene, CDR1 is SGHTA and CDR2 is FQGTGA. TCRdb processed the multiplex PCR reads anew with MiXCR; each CDR3 protein has one entry. The sample has around 140,000 distinct CDR3 sequences, less than 35% seen once. This clonotype was seen at least ten times. The antigen remains undetermined. This clonotype was sampled from a female donor with breast cancer. Some clones in this sample may be carry-over from other donors' samples. The V and J genes are TRBV7-3 and TRBJ2-5; perhaps TRBD2 as D (5 bases). Sequenced: axillary lymph node tissue. The CDR3, as DNA: TGTGCCAGCAGCTTGGGTAGCGTAGAGACCCAGTACTTC. As protein: CASSLGSVETQYF.